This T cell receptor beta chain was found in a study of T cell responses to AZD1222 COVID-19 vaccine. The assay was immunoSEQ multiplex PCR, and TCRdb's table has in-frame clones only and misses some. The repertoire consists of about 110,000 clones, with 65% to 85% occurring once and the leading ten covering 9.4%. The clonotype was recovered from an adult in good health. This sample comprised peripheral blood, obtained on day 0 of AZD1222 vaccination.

CDR3 nucleotides: TGTGCCAGCAGCTTATCCGGGTTGACTGAAGCTTTCTTT. As protein: CASSLSGLTEAFF. The V and J genes are TRBV7-2 and TRBJ1-1, with D hard to call. V lost 2 bases, J lost 5 bases, and 9 bases lay in between. The CDR3 runs 13 residues. Germline V lookup: CDR1 SGHTA, CDR2 FQGNSA.